The following is a T cell receptor (beta chain) sequence with its context. V lost 3 bases to trimming and J lost 0 bases, with 15 bases between them. The CDR3 runs to 17 residues. CDR1 and CDR2 (germline): KGHSH, LQKENI. These data come from a study of early T cells in non-severe SARS-CoV-2 infection. Each CDR3 protein gets one entry after TCRdb re-called the 5' RACE reads with MiXCR. The sample yields 70,000 to 85,000 distinct CDR3 sequences, around an eighth seen once. This TCR was sampled from an adult who was a healthcare worker with PCR-confirmed SARS-CoV-2 infection or an uninfected control (not recorded which). Sample: whole blood. The genes are TRBV18 and TRBJ1-3; D gene unclear. DNA of the CDR3: TGTGCCAGCTCACCCCGGGATCTGGGAAGCTCTGGAAACACCATATATTTT. It encodes CASSPRDLGSSGNTIYF.